The 23 T cell receptor beta chains presented below share a single source sample, sequenced in a study of T cell responses to AZD1222 COVID-19 vaccine. Here immunoSEQ multiplex PCR was the method, and the copy in TCRdb shows in-frame clones only, minus some. The data contain some 120,000 clones, nearly 90% of them seen just once; the ten biggest clones take up roughly 5.2%. This sample comprised peripheral blood, obtained 28 days after the second AZD1222 dose. These receptors all come from an adult who received the AZD1222 COVID-19 vaccine.

This clone was seen just once. This rearrangement joins TRBV4-1 to TRBJ2-7, with D possibly being TRBD1 or TRBD2 (5 bases each). Per germline, CDR1 MGHRA and CDR2 YSYEKL. The CDR3 contains 16 residues. V was shortened by 3 bases and J by 6 bases, with 21 bases between the two germline ends. DNA for the CDR3: TGCGCCAGCAGCCATAAAACCAGGGACCTTTCGTCCGAGCAGTACTTC. The encoded protein is CASSHKTRDLSSEQYF.

The rearrangement joins TRBV5-1 to TRBJ2-2, with D hard to call. CDR1 is SGHRS, CDR2 YFSETQ, per germline. CDR3 size: 14 residues. V dropped 0 bases and J dropped 5 bases, with 8 bases sitting between them. The CDR3 bases are TGCGCCAGCAGCTTGGGGGCCAGGACCGGGGAGCTGTTTTTT. Amino acid sequence: CASSLGARTGELFF.

This chain links TRBV27 with TRBJ2-2; 9 bases fit TRBD2. Unmatched junction bases numbered 4, after V lost 5 bases and J lost 0 bases. This CDR3 region has 16 residues. Germline V CDR1 and CDR2: MNHEY, SMNVEV (reference sequence). CDR3 sequence: CASSTRTSANTGELFF. Here the CDR3 DNA reads TGTGCCAGCAGTACAAGGACTAGCGCGAACACCGGGGAGCTGTTTTTT.

V gene TRBV11-3 combines with J gene TRBJ1-1; the D is unclear. Germline V lookup: CDR1 SGHNT, CDR2 YENEEA. The germline V and J ends were trimmed by 5 bases and 1 base, with 14 bases remaining between them. This CDR3 is 15 amino acids long. CDR3 sequence (DNA): TGTGCCAGCAGCCTAATGAGCCGACAGAACACTGAAGCTTTCTTT. The encoded protein is CASSLMSRQNTEAFF.

The genes are TRBV9 and TRBJ2-7; TRBD2 agrees at 7 bases. CDR1 SGDLS and CDR2 YYNGEE come from the germline V gene. The junction had 6 bases not matched to a gene; V was cut back by 3 bases and J by 6 bases. The length of the CDR3 is 13 residues. CDR3 nucleotide sequence: TGTGCCAGCAGCGGACTAGCATCGGCCGAGCAGTACTTC. Amino acids: CASSGLASAEQYF.

This clone appeared once. This rearrangement joins TRBV7-2 to TRBJ2-5; 12 bases map to TRBD2. The V segment lost 5 bases and the J segment 5 bases; nucleotides outside the gene matches: 6. CDR1 SGHTA and CDR2 FQGNSA come from the germline V gene. This CDR3 contains 15 residues. The CDR3 region is CASSPGLAGGETQYF. CDR3 nucleotide sequence: TGTGCCAGCAGCCCGGGGCTAGCGGGAGGGGAGACCCAGTACTTC.

The gene calls are TRBV6-6 and TRBJ2-7, with D possibly TRBD1 on 7 matching bases. V dropped 7 bases and J dropped 0 bases, with 13 bases sitting between them. The CDR3 runs 14 residues. Germline loops: CDR1 MNHNY, CDR2 SVGAGI (reference sequence). As DNA, the CDR3 is TGTGCCAGCACCCCAGGGGGGAACTCCTACGAGCAGTACTTC. Amino acid sequence: CASTPGGNSYEQYF.

The chain employs TRBV11-3 and TRBJ1-2, with TRBD1 as a possible D gene (5 bases). Looked up from germline, CDR1 is SGHNT and CDR2 is YENEEA. V was shortened by 5 bases and J by 2 bases, with 15 bases between the two germline ends. The CDR3 has 15 residues. The CDR3 loop reads CASSTSGTANYGYTF. The CDR3 coding sequence is TGTGCCAGCAGCACCTCCGGGACGGCCAACTATGGCTACACCTTC.

The J gene is TRBJ1-2, the V gene TRBV3-1 (or the pseudogene TRBV3-2), with D possibly TRBD1 on 6 matching bases. Germline V gene data show CDR1 as LGHDT and CDR2 as YNNKEL (reference sequence). Deletions cut 2 bases from V and 14 bases from J, with 21 bases between. The CDR3 is 14 residues long. CDR3 bases: TGTGCCAGCAGCCAATCCCCCGGGGACACCTGGTCGACCTTC. Its protein product is CASSQSPGDTWSTF.

The CDR3 loop reads CASSLTPEPNTEAFF. DNA of the CDR3: TGTGCCAGCAGCCTTACTCCCGAACCGAACACTGAAGCTTTCTTT. This chain links TRBV7-2 with TRBJ1-1; D is ambiguous. Germline lookup yields CDR1 SGHTA and CDR2 FQGNSA. The V and J ends lost 5 bases and 1 base respectively, with 14 bases between them. This CDR3 is built from 15 residues.

J is TRBJ1-2 and V is TRBV6-2 or TRBV6-3; D not resolved. CDR3 length: 13 amino acids. Trimming took off 5 bases at V and 8 bases at J, with 15 bases between the two ends. From germline, CDR1 is MNHEY and CDR2 SVGEGT. CDR3: CASSPRHPSGYTF. The CDR3 DNA is TGTGCCAGCAGTCCCCGGCATCCTAGCGGCTACACCTTC.

The table lists this clone with a count of one. The rearrangement joins TRBV6-2 or TRBV6-3 to TRBJ1-6; D is uncertain. V shed 0 bases and J shed 8 bases, with 2 bases lying between them. Per germline, CDR1 MNHEY and CDR2 SVGEGT. The CDR3 consists of 12 residues. CDR3 coding DNA: TGTGCCAGCAGTTACTCGCATTCACCCCTCCACTTT. Amino acids: CASSYSHSPLHF.

The rearrangement uses TRBV5-1 and TRBJ2-2, with D hard to call. This CDR3 is built from 15 residues. Germline V CDR1 and CDR2: SGHRS, YFSETQ. Trimming cost V 7 bases and J 4 bases, with 17 bases left between them. The CDR3 nucleotides read TGCGCCAGCGGACGGACGGAACGAGGCACCGGGGAGCTGTTTTTT. It yields the protein CASGRTERGTGELFF.

This clone has only one observation. The gene calls are TRBV14 and TRBJ1-1, with D unresolved. In germline, CDR1 is SGHDN, CDR2 FVKESK. Trimming removed 2 bases at V and 4 bases at J, with 11 bases between. The CDR3 consists of 14 residues. CDR3 in DNA: TGTGCCAGCAGCCAAATGAGGGTGGGCACTGAAGCTTTCTTT. Amino acids: CASSQMRVGTEAFF.

The CDR3 sequence is CASSLNWYQETQYF. CDR3 coding DNA: TGTGCCAGCAGTCTTAATTGGTACCAAGAGACCCAGTACTTC. The chain links TRBV27 to TRBJ2-5; D remains unclear. CDR3 length: 14 amino acids. Germline lookup yields CDR1 MNHEY and CDR2 SMNVEV (reference sequence). The V end was cut by 5 bases, the J end by 0 bases, with 10 bases between.

This chain links TRBV18 with TRBJ1-5; D gene unclear. This CDR3 comprises 14 residues. CDR1 KGHSH and CDR2 LQKENI come from the germline V gene. Trimming shortened V by 3 bases and J by 4 bases, and 10 bases separated the two germline ends. This CDR3 reads CASSPRPENQPQHF. Here the CDR3 DNA reads TGTGCCAGCTCACCCAGGCCAGAAAATCAGCCCCAGCATTTT.

The V gene is TRBV15, the J gene TRBJ1-2, with 7 bases aligning to TRBD1. The length of the CDR3 is 15 residues. V shed 1 base and J 3 bases; nucleotides not matched to a gene: 5. From germline, CDR1 is LNHNV and CDR2 YYDKDF (reference sequence). The CDR3 loop reads CATSRGGTEDYGYTF. The CDR3 nucleotides are TGTGCCACCAGCAGAGGCGGGACAGAAGACTATGGCTACACCTTC. The complete variable domain, with remaining parts taken from reference TRBV15 and TRBJ1-2, reads DAMVIQNPRYQVTQFGKPVTLSCSQTLNHNVMYWYQQKSSQAPKLLFHYYDKDFNNEADTPDNFQSRRPNTSFCFLDIRSPGLGDTAMYLCATSRGGTEDYGYTFGSGTRLTVV.

This chain joins TRBV28 and TRBJ2-7; D gene ambiguous. CDR1 and CDR2 (germline): MDHEN, SYDVKM. This CDR3 is 13 amino acids long. The germline V and J ends were trimmed by 3 bases and 2 bases, with 8 bases remaining between them. The CDR3 sequence: CASSFGRPYEQYF. The CDR3 bases are TGTGCCAGCAGTTTTGGGCGGCCCTACGAGCAGTACTTC.

The chain combines TRBV15 with TRBJ2-7, with D unresolved. The germline V gene has CDR1 LNHNV and CDR2 YYDKDF (reference sequence). CDR3 length: 15 residues. V was clipped by 0 bases and J by 4 bases, with 13 bases between them. The CDR3 nucleotides are TGTGCCACCAGCAGAGAGTGGGGTCCGGAATACGAGCAGTACTTC. This encodes CATSREWGPEYEQYF.

The V gene is TRBV7-9, the J gene TRBJ1-2; a possible D gene is TRBD1 (5 bases). Between the trimmed V and J ends, which lost 2 bases and 4 bases, there was a span of 17 bases. CDR1 SEHNR and CDR2 FQNEAQ come from the germline V gene (reference sequence). The CDR3 is made up of 16 amino acids. The CDR3 loop is CASSLSETEGIYGYTF. The CDR3 DNA follows: TGTGCCAGCAGCTTATCGGAGACAGAGGGGATCTATGGCTACACCTTC.

The chain recombines TRBV11-2 with TRBJ1-6, with 7 bases matching TRBD1. After removal of 5 bases from V and 8 bases from J, the junction contained 15 bases not matched to a gene. The CDR3 runs to 17 residues. Germline CDR1 is SGHAT and CDR2 is FQNNGV. In DNA form, the CDR3 reads TGTGCCAGCAGCACCCGAACTCCGGGACAGCTTTATTCACCCCTCCACTTT. This translates into CASSTRTPGQLYSPLHF.

V gene TRBV11-2 combines with J gene TRBJ2-7; D may correspond to TRBD1 or TRBD2 (7 bases each). The CDR3 sequence is 15 residues long. Germline V gene lookup returns CDR1 SGHAT and CDR2 FQNNGV. Deletions cut 1 base from V and 3 bases from J, with 13 bases between. The CDR3 region has the DNA TGTGCCAGCAGCTTAGGACCCAGGGGGGGCTACGAGCAGTACTTC. Its protein product is CASSLGPRGGYEQYF.

J is TRBJ1-3 and V is TRBV7-6; no clear D gene. Between the trimmed V and J ends, which lost 3 bases and 1 base, there was a span of 16 bases. Germline assignment: CDR1 SGHVS and CDR2 FNYEAQ. The length of the CDR3 is 17 residues. CDR3 amino acids: CASSFKALGGSGNTIYF. In DNA, the CDR3 is TGTGCCAGCAGCTTTAAGGCGCTGGGAGGTTCTGGAAACACCATATATTTT.